These T cell receptor beta chains were read from a single sample in a study of blood T cell repertoires in COVID-19. The data were produced by immunoSEQ multiplex PCR, yet TCRdb's version contains in-frame clones alone and is incomplete. The sample yields approximately 150,000 clones, around 84% seen once. Sample: peripheral blood. The receptors shown here come from a woman older than 75 with acute or convalescent COVID-19. Each CDR3 is given without its conserved first and last residue. The size entry is marked missing in some rows and otherwise reads once, few, many or a size class.

clone_size: few
v_call: TRBV7-9
j_call: TRBJ1-1
cdr3_aa: ASSFPRQEAF

clone_size: .
v_call: TRBV14
j_call: TRBJ2-7
cdr3_aa: ASSQVGGLVGYEQY

clone_size: few
v_call: TRBV4-1
j_call: TRBJ1-2
cdr3_aa: ASSQDQALKGYT

clone_size: .
v_call: TRBV7-9
j_call: TRBJ2-1
cdr3_aa: ASSSASGAKSSYNEQF

clone_size: .
v_call: TRBV7-9
j_call: TRBJ2-2
cdr3_aa: ASSISAGGLNTGELF

clone_size: .
v_call: TRBV7-2
j_call: TRBJ1-4
cdr3_aa: ASSPAQGDEKLF

clone_size: .
v_call: TRBV11-2
j_call: TRBJ2-1
cdr3_aa: ASSPNRGEYNEQF

clone_size: .
v_call: TRBV10-3
j_call: TRBJ2-2
cdr3_aa: AIRGLAGDTGELF

clone_size: .
v_call: TRBV6-5
j_call: TRBJ2-1
cdr3_aa: ASSYVGIGISNEQF

clone_size: .
v_call: TRBV15
j_call: TRBJ2-5
cdr3_aa: AASRGGRGTIQETQY

clone_size: .
v_call: TRBV18
j_call: TRBJ2-2
cdr3_aa: ASSRLTGRGTGELF

clone_size: .
v_call: TRBV19
j_call: TRBJ2-2
cdr3_aa: ASTIRLTGVLTGELF

clone_size: .
v_call: TRBV10-3
j_call: TRBJ1-1
cdr3_aa: AISESKFRQAEAF

clone_size: .
v_call: TRBV5-1
j_call: TRBJ1-6
cdr3_aa: ASSWDSPINSPLH

clone_size: .
v_call: TRBV6-2/TRBV6-3
j_call: TRBJ2-3
cdr3_aa: ASSYEGARADTQY

clone_size: .
v_call: TRBV5-8
j_call: TRBJ2-3
cdr3_aa: ASSLEASSTQY

clone_size: .
v_call: TRBV6-2/TRBV6-3
j_call: TRBJ2-4
cdr3_aa: ASSPSGTRGRNIQY

clone_size: .
v_call: TRBV7-9
j_call: TRBJ1-3
cdr3_aa: ASSLDGILSGNTIY

clone_size: .
v_call: TRBV4-1
j_call: TRBJ2-3
cdr3_aa: ASSVGGPDTQY